This T cell receptor (beta chain) was captured by sequencing in a study of blood T cell dynamics during melanoma immunotherapy. On the study more broadly: Metastatic melanoma patients received first-line pembrolizumab or nivolumab plus ipilimumab.

TCRdb's table, derived via immunoSEQ multiplex PCR, lists solely in-frame clones and lacks some. Among under 3,000 clones, 70% to 90% were seen once, and the ten largest hold 11% to 15%. This sample's time point: week 3, after first cycle of checkpoint inhibitor. Samples come from before therapy and from week 3 after the first blockade cycle. Response was assessed by RECIST 1.1 at 12 weeks, except a couple of rapid progressors. Prior systemic cancer therapy, immunosuppressant use and other active malignancies excluded patients. CDR3 size: 13 residues. Germline V gives CDR1 SGHDT, CDR2 YYEEEE. With 1 base removed from V and 3 bases from J, the gap between germline ends came to 7 bases.

The sequenced sample was blood, obtained from a patient treated with checkpoint blockade. This receptor was taken from a human donor with melanoma. The V gene is TRBV5-6, the J gene TRBJ1-2; D not certain. CDR3 sequence reads: CASSLNWDYGYTF. CDR3 DNA: TGTGCCAGCAGCTTGAATTGGGACTATGGCTACACCTTC.